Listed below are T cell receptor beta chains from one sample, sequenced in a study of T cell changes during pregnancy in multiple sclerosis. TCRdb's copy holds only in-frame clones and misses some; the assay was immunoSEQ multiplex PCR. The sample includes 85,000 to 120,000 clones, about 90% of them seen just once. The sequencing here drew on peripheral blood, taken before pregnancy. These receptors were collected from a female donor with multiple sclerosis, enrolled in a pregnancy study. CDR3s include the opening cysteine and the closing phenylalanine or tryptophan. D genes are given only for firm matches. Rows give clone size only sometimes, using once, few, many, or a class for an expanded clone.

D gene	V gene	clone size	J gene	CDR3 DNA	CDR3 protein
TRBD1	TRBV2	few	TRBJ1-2	TGTGCCAGCGGAAGAGGACAGGGGGCAAATGGCTACACCTTC	CASGRGQGANGYTF
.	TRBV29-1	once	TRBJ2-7	TGCAGCGTTGTGGCAGGCTACGAGCAGTACTTC	CSVVAGYEQYF
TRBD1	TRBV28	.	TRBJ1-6	TGTGCCAGCAGTCCGCCTACAGGGGGCAGCCCTTTTTGGACCCTCCACTTT	CASSPPTGGSPFWTLHF
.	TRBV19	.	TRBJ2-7	TGTGCCAGTAGCCGCGGAGCGGGTGCTTGGGAGCAGTACTTC	CASSRGAGAWEQYF
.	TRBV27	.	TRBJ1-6	TGTGCCAGCAGTTTAGTCTTTCCCCCGGTCCTCCACTTT	CASSLVFPPVLHF
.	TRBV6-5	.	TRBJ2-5	TGTGCCAGCAGTTACCGTCCTAGTGCGGAGACCCAGTACTTC	CASSYRPSAETQYF
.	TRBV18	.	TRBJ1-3	TGTGCCAGCTCAGCTAACAGGGATTCCTCTGGAAACACCATATATTTT	CASSANRDSSGNTIYF
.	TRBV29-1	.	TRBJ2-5	TGCAGCGTTATTGACAGGTACACCGAGACCCAGTACTTC	CSVIDRYTETQYF
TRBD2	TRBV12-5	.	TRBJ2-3	TGTGCTAGTGGTTTGGCTAGCGGGGGGCCAGATACGCAGTATTTT	CASGLASGGPDTQYF
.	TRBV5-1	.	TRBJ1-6	TGCGCCAGCAGCTTGGATGGGGGCTCACCCCTCCACTTT	CASSLDGGSPLHF
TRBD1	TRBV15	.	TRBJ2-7	TGTGCCACCAGCAGAGATCGGGACAGGGGGGACTACGAGCAGTACTTC	CATSRDRDRGDYEQYF
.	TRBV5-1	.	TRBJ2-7	TGCGCCAGCTCAGCCATCACGGGAATCTACGAGCAGTACTTC	CASSAITGIYEQYF
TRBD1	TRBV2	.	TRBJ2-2	TGTGCCAGCAGGTCGAGGACAGGGATCACCGGGGAGCTGTTTTTT	CASRSRTGITGELFF
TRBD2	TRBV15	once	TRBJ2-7	TGTGCCACCAGCAGAGATGGGAGCGGGAGGGCCTACGAGCAGTACTTC	CATSRDGSGRAYEQYF
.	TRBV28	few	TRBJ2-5	TGTGCCAGCAGTTGGGGCCCCCCGGGCGAGACCCAGTACTTC	CASSWGPPGETQYF
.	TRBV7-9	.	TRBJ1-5	TGTGCCAGCAGTCTAGGGGCCGGCAATCAGCCCCAGCATTTT	CASSLGAGNQPQHF
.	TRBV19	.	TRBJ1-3	TGTGCCAGTAGATCGGCAGGGGACTCTGGAAACACCATATATTTT	CASRSAGDSGNTIYF
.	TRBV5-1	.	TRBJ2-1	TGCGCCAGCAGCCGAGCCGTCAACTCTTACAATGAGCAGTTCTTC	CASSRAVNSYNEQFF
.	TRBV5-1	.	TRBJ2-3	TGCGCCAGCAGCTCCTGGACACAACCAGATACGCAGTATTTT	CASSSWTQPDTQYF
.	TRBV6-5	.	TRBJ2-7	TGTGCCAGCAGTTACTCCCCCTCTAGCTACGAGCAGTACTTC	CASSYSPSSYEQYF
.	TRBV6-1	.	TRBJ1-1	TGTGCCAGCAGTGAAGGGCAAAAAGGAAAGCGGGCTTTCTTT	CASSEGQKGKRAFF
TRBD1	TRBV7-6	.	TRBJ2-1	TGTGCCAGCAGCTTAGTCTTAGGGGGCGCAGGGAATGAGCAGTTCTTC	CASSLVLGGAGNEQFF
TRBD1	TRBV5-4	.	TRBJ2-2	TGTGCCAGCAGCCCCTGGGACAGGGGTGTTACCGGGGAGCTGTTTTTT	CASSPWDRGVTGELFF
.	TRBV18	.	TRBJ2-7	TGTGCCAGCTCAACGGCCTACGAGCAGTACTTC	CASSTAYEQYF
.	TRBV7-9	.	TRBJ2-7	TGTGCCAGCAGCAAATGGATTACCAGGGCTGAACAAGCCTACGAGCAGTACTTC	CASSKWITRAEQAYEQYF
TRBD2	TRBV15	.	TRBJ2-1	TGTGCCACCAGCAGATCCAGGACTAGCGGGAGTAATGAGCAGTTCTTC	CATSRSRTSGSNEQFF
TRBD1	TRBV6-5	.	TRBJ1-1	TGTGCCAGCAGTTCGACAGGGGGCCCCGACACTGAAGCTTTCTTT	CASSSTGGPDTEAFF
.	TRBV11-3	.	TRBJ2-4	TGTGCCAGCAGCTTAAACAGCCTTCTAGCCAAAAACATTCAGTACTTC	CASSLNSLLAKNIQYF
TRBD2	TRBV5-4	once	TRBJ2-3	TGTGCCAGCAGCCGGGGACTAGCGGGGGACACAGATACGCAGTATTTT	CASSRGLAGDTDTQYF
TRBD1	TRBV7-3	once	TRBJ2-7	TGTGCCAGCAGCCAAACCGGGACAGGGAAGGTGTACTTC	CASSQTGTGKVYF
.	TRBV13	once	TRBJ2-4	TGTGCCAGCAGCTCCCGGGTAATTGATTGGTCGGCGGGACTAGCCAAAAACATTCAGTACTTC	CASSSRVIDWSAGLAKNIQYF